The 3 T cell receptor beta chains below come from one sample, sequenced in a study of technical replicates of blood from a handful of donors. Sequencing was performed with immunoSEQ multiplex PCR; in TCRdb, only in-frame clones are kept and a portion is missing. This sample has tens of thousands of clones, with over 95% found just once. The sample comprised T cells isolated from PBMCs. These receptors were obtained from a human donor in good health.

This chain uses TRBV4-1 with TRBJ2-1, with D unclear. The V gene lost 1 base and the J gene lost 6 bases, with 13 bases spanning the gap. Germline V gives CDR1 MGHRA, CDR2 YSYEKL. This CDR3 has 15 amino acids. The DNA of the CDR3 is TGCGCCAGCAGCCAAGCAGCGTTAAGGTCCAATGAGCAGTTCTTC. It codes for CASSQAALRSNEQFF.

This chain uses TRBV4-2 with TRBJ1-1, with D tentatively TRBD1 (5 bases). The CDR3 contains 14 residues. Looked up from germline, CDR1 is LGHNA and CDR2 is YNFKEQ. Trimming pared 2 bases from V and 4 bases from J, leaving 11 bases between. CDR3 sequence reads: CASSQLGGSTEAFF. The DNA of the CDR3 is TGTGCCAGCAGCCAATTGGGGGGGAGCACTGAAGCTTTCTTT.

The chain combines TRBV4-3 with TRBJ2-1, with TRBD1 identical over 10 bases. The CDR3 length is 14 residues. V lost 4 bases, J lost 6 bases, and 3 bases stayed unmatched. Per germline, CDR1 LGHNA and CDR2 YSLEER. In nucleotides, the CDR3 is TGCGCCAGCAGCCGGGACAGGGGTCCCAATGAGCAGTTCTTC. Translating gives CASSRDRGPNEQFF.